Below are 28 T cell receptor beta chains sequenced from a single sample in a study of cytomegalovirus exposure and HLA in healthy donors. The study ran its PCR with 60 Vbeta and 13 Jbeta primers. Sequenced by immunoSEQ multiplex PCR; TCRdb stores in-frame clones only, minus some. The table has about 61,000 clones, about 90% seen once. Sequenced sample: PBMCs. All receptors derive from a young man in good health and CMV-seropositive.

The chain employs TRBV28 and TRBJ1-5; a possible D gene is TRBD1 (6 bases). Germline lookup yields CDR1 MDHEN and CDR2 SYDVKM. The V end lost 7 bases, the J end lost 2 bases, and 9 bases lay between the germline ends. CDR3 length: 13 residues. The CDR3 is CASTNRGNQPQHF. CDR3 coding DNA: TGTGCCAGCACGAACAGGGGCAATCAGCCCCAGCATTTT. The full variable domain, in which reference TRBV28 and TRBJ1-5 provide the parts outside the CDR3, is DVKVTQSSRYLVKRTGEKVFLECVQDMDHENMFWYRQDPGLGLRLIYFSYDVKMKEKGDIPEGYSVSREKKERFSLILESASTNQTSMYLCASTNRGNQPQHFGDGTRLSIL.

The chain employs TRBV19 and TRBJ1-1; 7 bases map to TRBD1. Germline V gene lookup returns CDR1 LNHDA and CDR2 SQIVND (reference sequence). The CDR3 has 14 amino acids. The ends lost 6 bases at V and 7 bases at J; junction bases unmatched: 11. CDR3 sequence: CASRVRQGRSEAFF. CDR3 coding DNA: TGTGCCAGTAGGGTAAGACAGGGACGGAGTGAAGCTTTCTTT. The entire variable domain, with the rest obtained from reference TRBV19 and TRBJ1-1, is as follows: DGGITQSPKYLFRKEGQNVTLSCEQNLNHDAMYWYRQDPGQGLRLIYYSQIVNDFQKGDIAEGYSVSREKKESFPLTVTSAQKNPTAFYLCASRVRQGRSEAFFGQGTRLTVV.

This chain joins TRBV6-6 and TRBJ2-2, with 7 nucleotides matching TRBD2. CDR3 length: 16 amino acids. Germline-derived CDR1 and CDR2 are MNHNY and SVGAGI (reference sequence). The junction had 7 bases not matched to a gene; V was cut back by 5 bases and J by 1 base. The CDR3 coding sequence is TGTGCCAGCAGTATGTTTAGCGGGCTGAACACCGGGGAGCTGTTTTTT. It encodes CASSMFSGLNTGELFF.

The chain is built from TRBV30 and TRBJ1-4; D is uncertain. The CDR3 sequence is 12 residues long. Between the trimmed V and J ends, which lost 2 bases and 7 bases, there was a span of 8 bases. From germline, CDR1 is GTSNPN and CDR2 SVGIG (reference sequence). CDR3 nucleotide sequence: TGTGCCTGGAGTTTCCCGGGTGAAAAACTGTTTTTT. Amino acid sequence: CAWSFPGEKLFF.

The chain has TRBV7-8 and TRBJ2-1; 8 bases fit TRBD2. Per the germline V gene, CDR1 is SGHVS and CDR2 is FQNEAQ. Trimming at V came to 4 bases and at J to 5 bases, leaving 10 bases not matched to a gene. The CDR3 has 16 amino acids. CDR3 bases: TGTGCCAGCAGCTCCCTCCCTTGGCGGGGGGACAATGAGCAGTTCTTC. As protein: CASSSLPWRGDNEQFF.

The chain joins TRBV18 to TRBJ2-2; D uncertain. The ends were cut back, 3 bases at V and 4 bases at J, with 6 bases in the middle. Looked up from germline, CDR1 is KGHSH and CDR2 is LQKENI. This CDR3 spans 13 amino acids. CDR3 nucleotides: TGTGCCAGCTCACCCCCCAGCACCGGGGAGCTGTTTTTT. Encoded protein: CASSPPSTGELFF.

The chain uses TRBV7-3 and TRBJ2-7, with TRBD1 as a possible D gene (6 bases). Trimming cost V 2 bases and J 0 bases, with 20 bases left between them. The CDR3 has 18 amino acids. Germline loops: CDR1 SGHTA, CDR2 FQGTGA. This CDR3 is CASSLWPSFYRASYEQYF. The CDR3 DNA is TGTGCCAGCAGCTTATGGCCCTCATTTTACAGGGCCTCCTACGAGCAGTACTTC.

The rearrangement links TRBV11-2 to TRBJ1-5, with 8 bases matching TRBD1. V lost 2 bases, J lost 1 base, and 1 base stayed unmatched. Germline assignment: CDR1 SGHAT and CDR2 FQNNGV. The CDR3 contains 15 residues. CDR3 loop: CASSLYRGSNQPQHF. In DNA, the CDR3 is TGTGCCAGCAGCTTATACAGGGGGAGCAATCAGCCCCAGCATTTT.

The rearrangement uses TRBV30 and TRBJ1-5; no definite D call. There are 13 residues in the CDR3. CDR1 and CDR2 from the germline V gene are GTSNPN and SVGIG (reference sequence). Deletions cut 0 bases from V and 1 base from J, with 4 bases between. In nucleotides, the CDR3 is TGTGCCTGGAGTGTACGGAGCAATCAGCCCCAGCATTTT. Its protein product is CAWSVRSNQPQHF.

The DNA of the CDR3 is TGTGCCAGCAGCCTAAAACAGGGGACTGAAGCTTTCTTT. Its protein is CASSLKQGTEAFF. V gene TRBV9 combines with J gene TRBJ1-1, with TRBD1 identical over 7 bases. This CDR3 spans 13 amino acids. V shed 4 bases and J 5 bases; nucleotides not matched to a gene: 5. Germline CDR1 is SGDLS and CDR2 is YYNGEE.

The chain has TRBV11-3 and TRBJ2-7, with D possibly TRBD1 on 5 matching bases. V lost 0 bases to trimming and J lost 0 bases, with 9 bases between them. The CDR3 runs 15 residues. The germline CDR1 and CDR2 sequences are SGHNT and YENEEA. CDR3 bases: TGTGCCAGCAGCTTAGAGACAGTTAGCTCCTACGAGCAGTACTTC. This codes for CASSLETVSSYEQYF. Together with reference TRBV11-3 and TRBJ2-7, the CDR3 gives the full variable domain: EAGVVQSPRYKIIEKKQPVAFWCNPISGHNTLYWYLQNLGQGPELLIRYENEEAVDDSQLPKDRFSAERLKGVDSTLKIQPAELGDSAVYLCASSLETVSSYEQYFGPGTRLTVT.

The chain is built from TRBV13 and TRBJ1-1; TRBD1 matches 8 bases. CDR3 length: 13 amino acids. Germline V CDR1 and CDR2: PRHDT, FYEKMQ (reference sequence). After removal of 5 bases from V and 3 bases from J, the junction contained 2 bases not matched to a gene. Here the CDR3 reads CASSPDRDTEAFF. In DNA, the CDR3 is TGTGCCAGCAGCCCGGACAGGGACACTGAAGCTTTCTTT.

Details on this clone: This sample includes further DNA sequences coding for the same CDR3. The rearrangement joins TRBV5-1 to TRBJ2-2, with 11 nucleotides matching TRBD2. Trimming cost V 4 bases and J 4 bases; bases outside gene matches: 3. Per the germline V gene, CDR1 is SGHRS and CDR2 is YFSETQ. The CDR3 is 15 amino acids. This CDR3 is CASSPGLAGTGELFF. In DNA, the CDR3 is TGCGCCAGCAGCCCAGGACTAGCGGGCACCGGGGAGCTGTTTTTT.

This chain links TRBV5-4 with TRBJ2-1, with a weak D call TRBD2 (6 bases). Trimming shortened V by 0 bases and J by 1 base, and 11 bases separated the two germline ends. Germline values: CDR1 SGHNT, CDR2 YYREEE (reference sequence). The CDR3 sequence is 16 residues long. DNA for the CDR3: TGTGCCAGCAGCTTGGGGGGCGGGGCATCCTACAATGAGCAGTTCTTC. Its translation is CASSLGGGASYNEQFF.

Sample share makes this clone medium-sized (0.01 to 0.1%). The gene calls are TRBV11-2 and TRBJ2-2; D may be TRBD1 (6 bases). V shed 5 bases and J shed 6 bases, with 7 bases lying between them. In germline, CDR1 is SGHAT, CDR2 FQNNGV. This CDR3 region has 12 residues. The CDR3: CASSPGAGELFF. CDR3 DNA: TGTGCCAGCAGCCCAGGGGCCGGGGAGCTGTTTTTT.

The V gene is TRBV4-1, the J gene TRBJ2-3; TRBD2 might be the D (6 bases). V gave up 2 bases and J gave up 6 bases, with 18 bases separating them. Germline assignment: CDR1 MGHRA and CDR2 YSYEKL. The CDR3 sequence is 16 residues long. This chain's CDR3 is CASSQPADGSPDTQYF. The CDR3 DNA sequence: TGCGCCAGCAGCCAACCGGCTGACGGGAGTCCGGATACGCAGTATTTT.

This clone was seen only once. V is TRBV10-3 and J is TRBJ2-3; unclear D gene. This CDR3 comprises 12 residues. The ends were cut back, 3 bases at V and 4 bases at J, with 5 bases in the middle. The germline gives CDR1 ENHRY, CDR2 SYGVKD. CDR3 loop: CAISERADTQYF. In nucleotides, the CDR3 is TGTGCCATCAGTGAACGCGCAGATACGCAGTATTTT.

This clone was seen a handful of times. This chain connects TRBV11-2 to TRBJ2-1; 7 bases fit TRBD2. With 2 bases clipped from V and 4 bases from J, the junction kept 5 bases outside the gene matches. Germline assignment: CDR1 SGHAT and CDR2 FQNNGV. There are 15 residues in the CDR3. CDR3 coding DNA: TGTGCCAGCAGCTTAAGGACTAGAGGGTACAATGAGCAGTTCTTC. Protein: CASSLRTRGYNEQFF.

This rearrangement joins TRBV5-5 to TRBJ1-1; 7 bases are shared with TRBD1. CDR3 length equals 14 residues. J was trimmed by 1 base and V by 5 bases; bases with no gene match: 5. CDR1 is SGHKS and CDR2 is YYEKEE in the germline V gene (reference sequence). Here the CDR3 reads CASSKRTGNTEAFF. The CDR3 nucleotides are TGTGCCAGCAGTAAGCGGACAGGGAACACTGAAGCTTTCTTT.

This clone has a single count. The chain carries TRBV5-4 and TRBJ2-4; D call uncertain. Germline-derived CDR1 and CDR2 are SGHNT and YYREEE (reference sequence). V gave up 0 bases and J gave up 0 bases, with 4 bases separating them. This CDR3 is built from 14 residues. This CDR3 reads CASSLDLAKNIQYF. The CDR3 nucleotides are TGTGCCAGCAGCTTGGATCTAGCCAAAAACATTCAGTACTTC.

This chain links TRBV4-1 with TRBJ2-3, with a weak D call TRBD1 (6 bases). The germline CDR1 and CDR2 sequences are MGHRA and YSYEKL. Between the trimmed V and J ends, which lost 0 bases and 7 bases, there was a span of 14 bases. This CDR3 contains 15 residues. The CDR3 protein is CASSQEGLGDNTQYF. In DNA, the CDR3 is TGCGCCAGCAGCCAAGAGGGTCTGGGGGACAATACGCAGTATTTT.

This clone was observed once. The V call is TRBV11-3, the J call TRBJ2-1; TRBD2 matches 13 bases. The CDR3 is 15 residues long. The V segment lost 0 bases and the J segment 13 bases; nucleotides outside the gene matches: 6. CDR1 is SGHNT, CDR2 YENEEA, per germline. The CDR3 here is CASSLEGTSGTSQFF. CDR3 nucleotide sequence: TGTGCCAGCAGCTTAGAAGGGACTAGCGGGACTTCTCAGTTCTTC.

Comment on this clone: The DNA is left out, because the CDR3 cannot be placed on it with certainty; the CDR3 is given as TCRdb lists it. The V gene is TRBV19, the J gene TRBJ1-1; the table's D call of TRBD1 was not tested on the DNA. CDR1 is LNHDA, CDR2 SQIVND, per germline (reference sequence). The CDR3 comprises 15 residues, both ends counted. The CDR3 loop is CASTSDRGLGTEAFF.

This clone was observed a few times. The chain uses TRBV10-3 and TRBJ2-7; 8 bases fit TRBD2. CDR1 and CDR2 from the germline V gene are ENHRY and SYGVKD. The V segment lost 6 bases and the J segment 3 bases; nucleotides outside the gene matches: 4. This CDR3 has 13 residues. The CDR3, as DNA: TGTGCCATCAGGCGGGAGGTTTTCTACGAGCAGTACTTC. Translating gives CAIRREVFYEQYF.

The chain carries TRBV30 and TRBJ2-7; D may be TRBD2 (5 bases). Deletions cut 0 bases from V and 6 bases from J, with 15 bases between. The CDR3 is 14 amino acids. Germline V gene sequence: CDR1 GTSNPN, CDR2 SVGIG (reference sequence). CDR3 in amino acids: CAWSVSGGLTEQYF. CDR3 nucleotide sequence: TGTGCCTGGAGTGTATCCGGCGGACTGACCGAGCAGTACTTC. Variable domain in full (rest from reference TRBV30 and TRBJ2-7): SQTIHQWPATLVQPVGSPLSLECTVEGTSNPNLYWYRQAAGRGLQLLFYSVGIGQISSEVPQNLSASRPQDRQFILSSKKLLLSDSGFYLCAWSVSGGLTEQYFGPGTRLTVT.

The chain combines TRBV5-1 with TRBJ2-3, with D possibly matching TRBD2 (5 bases). Germline V gene lookup returns CDR1 SGHRS and CDR2 YFSETQ. Trimming shortened V by 0 bases and J by 0 bases, and 8 bases separated the two germline ends. This CDR3 is 15 amino acids long. For the CDR3, the DNA is TGCGCCAGCAGCTTGGTAACGGGGAGCACAGATACGCAGTATTTT. Translating it yields CASSLVTGSTDTQYF.

The chain combines TRBV6-5 with TRBJ2-7; TRBD1 might be the D (5 bases). The CDR3 is 13 residues long. V shed 5 bases and J shed 5 bases, with 13 bases lying between them. In germline, CDR1 is MNHEY, CDR2 SVGAGI. The chain's CDR3 is CASSPGPADEQYF. The CDR3 region has the DNA TGTGCCAGCAGTCCAGGGCCGGCCGACGAGCAGTACTTC.

This clone was found once. This chain connects TRBV28 to TRBJ1-1; perhaps TRBD1 as D (6 bases). The CDR3 has 14 residues. The V and J ends lost 2 bases and 5 bases respectively, with 12 bases between them. Germline loops: CDR1 MDHEN, CDR2 SYDVKM. The CDR3: CASSLGNRATEAFF. The CDR3 bases are TGTGCCAGCAGTTTAGGGAACAGGGCAACTGAAGCTTTCTTT.